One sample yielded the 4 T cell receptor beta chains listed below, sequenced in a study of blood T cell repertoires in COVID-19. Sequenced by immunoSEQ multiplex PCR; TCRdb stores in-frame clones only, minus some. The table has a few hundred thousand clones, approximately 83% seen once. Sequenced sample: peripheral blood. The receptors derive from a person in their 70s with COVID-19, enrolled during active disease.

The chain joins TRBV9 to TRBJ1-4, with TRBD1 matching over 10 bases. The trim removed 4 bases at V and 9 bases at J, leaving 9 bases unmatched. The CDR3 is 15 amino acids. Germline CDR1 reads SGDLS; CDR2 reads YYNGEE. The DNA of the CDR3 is TGTGCCAGCAGCTTCGGGGGACAGGGGAGCCAAAAACTGTTTTTT. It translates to CASSFGGQGSQKLFF.

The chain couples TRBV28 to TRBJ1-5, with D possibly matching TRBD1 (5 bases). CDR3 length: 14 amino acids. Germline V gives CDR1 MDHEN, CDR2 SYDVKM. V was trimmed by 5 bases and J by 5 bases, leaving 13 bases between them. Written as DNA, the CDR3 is TGTGCCAGCAGTCCGAGAGCAGGGTATCAGCCCCAGCATTTT. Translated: CASSPRAGYQPQHF.

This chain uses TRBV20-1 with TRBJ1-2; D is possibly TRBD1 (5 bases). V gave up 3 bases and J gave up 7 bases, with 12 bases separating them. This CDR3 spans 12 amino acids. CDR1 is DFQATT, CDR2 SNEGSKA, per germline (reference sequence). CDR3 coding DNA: TGCAGTGCTAGTCTTTTGGGGGGTGGCTACACCTTC. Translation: CSASLLGGGYTF.

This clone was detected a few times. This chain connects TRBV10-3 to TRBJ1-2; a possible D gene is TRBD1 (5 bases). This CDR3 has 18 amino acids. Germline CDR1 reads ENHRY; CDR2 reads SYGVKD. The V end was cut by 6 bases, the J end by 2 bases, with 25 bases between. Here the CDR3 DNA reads TGTGCCATCAGGCCCCTATCACCGGGACTCAACACCAACTATGGCTACACCTTC. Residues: CAIRPLSPGLNTNYGYTF.